The 14 T cell receptor beta chains below all came from one sample that was sequenced in a study of early T cells in non-severe SARS-CoV-2 infection. MiXCR was run by TCRdb on the 5' RACE reads, yielding one entry per CDR3 protein. The sample yields 100,000 to 120,000 distinct CDR3 sequences, roughly an eighth seen once. Sequencing was done on a sample of whole blood. The receptors derive from an adult who was a healthcare worker with PCR-confirmed SARS-CoV-2 infection or an uninfected control (not recorded which).

The chain uses TRBV11-2 and TRBJ1-6, with D hard to call. CDR1 and CDR2 (germline): SGHAT, FQNNGV. The V and J ends lost 5 bases and 4 bases respectively, with 15 bases between them. The CDR3 totals 16 residues. The CDR3 DNA reads TGTGCCAGCAGCCGGCAGGAGGACTCGTATAATTCACCCCTCCACTTT. Protein: CASSRQEDSYNSPLHF.

This clonotype came up a few times. The chain couples TRBV27 to TRBJ1-6, with a weak D call TRBD1 (6 bases). The CDR3 runs 16 residues. Trimming took off 0 bases at V and 9 bases at J, with 15 bases between the two ends. CDR1 is MNHEY, CDR2 SMNVEV, per germline (reference sequence). CDR3 in amino acids: CASSLSGGLPGSPLHF. CDR3 sequence (DNA): TGTGCCAGCAGTTTATCAGGGGGGTTACCAGGTTCACCCCTCCACTTT.

This clonotype has a handful of counts. The chain combines TRBV5-1 with TRBJ2-1, with 11 bases lining up with TRBD2. The CDR3 has 22 amino acids. Per the germline V gene, CDR1 is SGHRS and CDR2 is YFSETQ. J was trimmed by 0 bases and V by 0 bases; bases with no gene match: 17. Here the CDR3 reads CASSLGLAGIRGEGPSYNEQFF. For the CDR3, the DNA is TGCGCCAGCAGCTTGGGACTAGCGGGGATCCGCGGGGAGGGTCCCTCCTACAATGAGCAGTTCTTC.

This clonotype came up many times. This chain uses TRBV10-3 with TRBJ2-3; D possibly matches TRBD1 or TRBD2 (5 bases each). Germline lookup yields CDR1 ENHRY and CDR2 SYGVKD. The V gene lost 7 bases and the J gene lost 6 bases, with 14 bases spanning the gap. The CDR3 is 13 residues long. This chain's CDR3 is CAIKDKGTDTQYF. CDR3 bases: TGTGCCATCAAAGACAAGGGGACGGATACGCAGTATTTT.

The table lists this clonotype with many counts. The chain uses TRBV20-1 and TRBJ2-2; maybe TRBD1 (5 bases). Trimming pared 0 bases from V and 0 bases from J, leaving 8 bases between. The germline gives CDR1 DFQATT, CDR2 SNEGSKA (reference sequence). The CDR3 runs 15 residues. The CDR3 spells CSARDGAANTGELFF. CDR3 DNA sequence: TGCAGTGCTAGAGATGGGGCGGCGAACACCGGGGAGCTGTTTTTT.

This clonotype came up many times. The V call is TRBV5-4, the J call TRBJ2-5; D call uncertain. The CDR3 is made up of 15 amino acids. Trimming stripped 3 bases from V and 1 base from J, with 13 bases between. Germline V CDR1 and CDR2: SGHNT, YYREEE (reference sequence). CDR3: CASSSAREAQETQYF. CDR3 bases: TGTGCCAGCAGCTCTGCAAGGGAAGCCCAAGAGACCCAGTACTTC.

The V and J genes are TRBV5-1 and TRBJ2-1; D is perhaps TRBD1 or TRBD2 (5 bases each). The CDR3 consists of 15 residues. Germline V gene lookup returns CDR1 SGHRS and CDR2 YFSETQ. V was shortened by 2 bases and J by 1 base, with 10 bases between the two germline ends. CDR3 in DNA: TGCGCCAGCAGCTTCGACAGCGGTTCCTACAATGAGCAGTTCTTC. This codes for CASSFDSGSYNEQFF.

In this sample, this clonotype turned up a few times. The chain carries TRBV12-3 or TRBV12-4 and TRBJ1-1, with 8 nucleotides matching TRBD1. The CDR3 is 14 residues long. The trim removed 6 bases at V and 3 bases at J, leaving 6 bases unmatched. CDR3 sequence: CASRDRAGDTEAFF. The CDR3 coding sequence is TGTGCCAGCAGGGACAGGGCGGGGGACACTGAAGCTTTCTTT.

This clonotype showed up many times. CDR3 DNA sequence: TGTGCCAGCAGCCCCTATGGGGGGGCGTCAGGGGCCAACGTCCTGACTTTC. The encoded protein is CASSPYGGASGANVLTF. This chain joins TRBV5-5 and TRBJ2-6, with a possible D match to TRBD2 (7 bases). This CDR3 comprises 17 residues. Germline CDR1 and CDR2: SGHKS and YYEKEE (reference sequence). Trimming took off 4 bases at V and 4 bases at J, with 18 bases between the two ends.

This clonotype was counted between two and nine times. The chain has TRBV24-1 and TRBJ2-5, with D unresolved. CDR3 length: 13 amino acids. Germline V gene lookup returns CDR1 KGHDR and CDR2 SFDVKD. V was clipped by 3 bases and J by 1 base, with 5 bases between them. The CDR3 spells CATSDPTQETQYF. CDR3 bases: TGTGCCACCAGTGATCCAACCCAAGAGACCCAGTACTTC.

This clonotype was seen more than once but under ten times. The chain links TRBV28 to TRBJ2-5; perhaps TRBD2 as D (6 bases). The CDR3 length is 13 residues. Germline lookup yields CDR1 MDHEN and CDR2 SYDVKM. V gave up 4 bases and J gave up 3 bases, with 9 bases separating them. Here the CDR3 DNA reads TGTGCCAGCAGTTGGCGGGATGAAGAGACCCAGTACTTC. This sequence encodes CASSWRDEETQYF.

This clonotype was observed a handful of times. The V call is TRBV6-5, the J call TRBJ2-1, with D maybe TRBD1 (5 bases). This CDR3 is 14 amino acids long. Germline lookup yields CDR1 MNHEY and CDR2 SVGAGI. The ends were cut back, 5 bases at V and 8 bases at J, with 16 bases in the middle. Here the CDR3 DNA reads TGTGCCAGCAGTATACGGGCCCAGGGTTATGAGCAGTTCTTC. This encodes CASSIRAQGYEQFF.

This clonotype was detected a few times. This chain uses TRBV20-1 with TRBJ2-1, with TRBD2 identical over 10 bases. CDR1 and CDR2 from the germline V gene are DFQATT and SNEGSKA (reference sequence). V lost 0 bases and J lost 4; bases outside the gene matches: 15. The CDR3 is made up of 19 amino acids. The CDR3 protein is CSAREVGGVTSGTYNEQFF. CDR3 coding DNA: TGCAGTGCTAGAGAAGTGGGTGGCGTTACTAGCGGGACTTACAATGAGCAGTTCTTC.

This clonotype was seen more than once but under ten times. This sequence joins TRBV6-5 and TRBJ2-4; no clear D. Germline CDR1 is MNHEY and CDR2 is SVGAGI. V lost 2 bases, J lost 9 bases, and 5 bases lay in between. This CDR3 spans 11 amino acids. CDR3 in DNA: TGTGCCAGCAGTTACGTGGGCATTCAGTACTTC. Protein product: CASSYVGIQYF.